This TCR beta chain originates from a study of T cells after yellow fever vaccination. Findings and caveats of the study: FACS-sorted repertoires might harbor abundant contaminating clonotypes from the bulk population. Although most clonotypes did not, a small share appeared in both CD4 and CD8 compartments. A weaker secondary response peaked on day 5, the primary on day 15.

This clonotype was observed at least ten times. No antigen is known for it. Trimming removed 6 bases from V and 9 bases from J, with 20 bases in between. Per the germline V gene, CDR1 is MNHEY and CDR2 is SMNVEV (reference sequence). This CDR3 has 15 residues. Template switching with 5'RACE generated the TCR cDNA and added a universal primer site and UMIs. Each CDR3 protein is one row after TCRdb ran MiXCR on the 5' RACE reads. The data contain about 320,000 distinct CDR3 sequences, over 3.5% of them seen just once; the ten biggest clones take up roughly 21%. The sequence came from a man between 18 and 29 years old who received the YFV17D yellow fever vaccine. Sequenced here: PBMCs, sampled 15 days after the yellow fever booster vaccination. The chain carries TRBV27 and TRBJ1-4; D is unresolved. The CDR3 is CASRTVFGKFQKLFF. CDR3 in DNA: TGTGCCAGCAGGACGGTATTCGGGAAATTTCAAAAACTGTTTTTT. Full variable domain (remainder filled in from reference TRBV27 and TRBJ1-4): EAQVTQNPRYLITVTGKKLTVTCSQNMNHEYMSWYRQDPGLGLRQIYYSMNVEVTDKGDVPEGYKVSRKEKRNFPLILESPSPNQTSLYFCASRTVFGKFQKLFFGSGTQLSVL.